The 26 T cell receptor beta chains reported below all come from one sample, sequenced in a study of shared clonotypes between healthy human individuals. Terminally differentiated effector memory CD45RA+ cells were excluded by CCR7 positive selection of CD45RO-negative cells. Produced via immunoSEQ multiplex PCR; TCRdb's table is partial and in-frame only. This table has roughly 2.1 million clones, 85% to 95% appearing once. The specimen sequenced was naive CD8+ T cells from PBMCs. The receptors come from a man aged 18 to 29 in good health. Some clones in this sample may be carry-over from other donors' samples.

The gene calls are TRBV19 and TRBJ1-2; 7 nucleotides agree with TRBD1. The CDR3 length is 16 residues. Losses at the gene ends were 2 bases for V and 6 bases for J; bases not matched to a gene: 12. The germline V gene has CDR1 LNHDA and CDR2 SQIVND (reference sequence). CDR3 loop: CASSIQRGRGSHGYTF. The CDR3 nucleotides are TGTGCCAGTAGTATACAACGGGGCAGGGGGAGCCATGGCTACACCTTC.

The chain employs TRBV29-1 and TRBJ1-2, with D uncertain. In germline, CDR1 is SQVTM, CDR2 ANQGSEA. The CDR3 extends over 13 amino acids. V was shortened by 4 bases and J by 5 bases, with 14 bases between the two germline ends. The CDR3, as DNA: TGCAGCGTTGCAGGAGGTTACGGGTATGGCTACACCTTC. Protein sequence: CSVAGGYGYGYTF.

The CDR3 here is CASSPFRTDPANTF. CDR3 DNA sequence: TGTGCCAGCAGCCCATTCCGGACAGACCCTGCTAACACCTTC. V usage is TRBV14 and J usage is TRBJ1-2; D is possibly TRBD1 (6 bases). Trimming removed 4 bases at V and 12 bases at J, with 21 bases between. Looked up from germline, CDR1 is SGHDN and CDR2 is FVKESK. The CDR3 runs to 14 residues.

The gene calls are TRBV19 and TRBJ1-2; D is unclear. CDR3 length: 13 amino acids. Trimming cost V 3 bases and J 4 bases, with 9 bases left between them. CDR1 and CDR2 (germline): LNHDA, SQIVND (reference sequence). The CDR3 nucleotides are TGTGCCAGTAGTATCCTCCCCGGCTATGGCTACACCTTC. As protein: CASSILPGYGYTF.

The chain recombines TRBV25-1 with TRBJ1-2, with unresolved D. The germline gives CDR1 MGHDK, CDR2 SYGVNS. Trimming removed 2 bases from V and 1 base from J, with 8 bases in between. This CDR3 region has 14 residues. Here the CDR3 reads CASSERQRNYGYTF. The CDR3, as DNA: TGTGCCAGCAGTGAAAGACAACGTAACTATGGCTACACCTTC.

The CDR3 sequence: CASSQDWSRGSEQYF. In DNA form, the CDR3 reads TGCGCCAGCAGCCAAGATTGGAGCAGGGGGAGCGAGCAGTACTTC. This chain links TRBV4-3 with TRBJ2-7; 7 bases are a match to TRBD1. The CDR3 has 15 residues. Germline loops: CDR1 LGHNA, CDR2 YSLEER. V was clipped by 0 bases and J by 6 bases; unmatched bases: 8.

This chain joins TRBV4-2 and TRBJ1-5; possible D gene TRBD1, 5 bases. CDR3 size: 15 residues. Germline-derived CDR1 and CDR2 are LGHNA and YNFKEQ. The germline V and J ends were trimmed by 4 bases and 4 bases, with 14 bases remaining between them. Written as DNA, the CDR3 is TGTGCCAGCAGCCGTAACCGGGGCCGAAATCAGCCCCAGCATTTT. It encodes CASSRNRGRNQPQHF.

The rearrangement links TRBV10-2 to TRBJ2-1; 11 positions match TRBD2. Losses at the gene ends were 10 bases for V and 7 bases for J; bases not matched to a gene: 21. CDR1 WSHSY and CDR2 SAAADI come from the germline V gene. The CDR3 spans 18 residues. CDR3 loop: CATSSLAGEEPPGNEQFF. The CDR3 DNA sequence: TGCGCCACCTCGTCACTAGCGGGAGAGGAGCCGCCAGGTAATGAGCAGTTCTTC.

J is TRBJ2-2 and V is TRBV10-2; D might be TRBD2 (6 bases). The CDR3 loop spans 15 amino acids. The germline gives CDR1 WSHSY, CDR2 SAAADI. Trimming took 2 bases from V and 8 from J, leaving 15 bases between them. CDR3 in DNA: TGCGCCAGCAGTGAGCGGGAGAAGTTTCCGGGGGAGCTGTTTTTT. Protein sequence: CASSEREKFPGELFF.

The V and J genes are TRBV9 and TRBJ2-1; D is perhaps TRBD2 (5 bases). The CDR3 covers 15 residues. The V and J ends lost 0 bases and 6 bases respectively, with 13 bases between them. Germline CDR1 is SGDLS and CDR2 is YYNGEE. The CDR3 loop is CASSVASNGVNEQFF. In nucleotides, the CDR3 is TGTGCCAGCAGCGTAGCGAGCAACGGGGTCAATGAGCAGTTCTTC.

The chain links TRBV7-6 to TRBJ1-3; possibly TRBD1 for D (5 bases). Germline CDR1 is SGHVS and CDR2 is FNYEAQ. The V end was cut by 5 bases, the J end by 2 bases, with 16 bases between. CDR3 length: 16 residues. The CDR3 DNA is TGTGCCAGCAGCCGACGATCCCGGGGCGCTGGAAACACCATATATTTT. This translates into CASSRRSRGAGNTIYF.

The chain has TRBV27 and TRBJ2-7; TRBD1 matches at 8 bases. CDR3 size: 14 residues. The V gene end was trimmed by 4 bases and the J gene end by 2 bases; junction bases not matched to a gene: 4. Germline CDR1 MNHEY, CDR2 SMNVEV (reference sequence). The CDR3 DNA reads as TGTGCCAGCAGTTGGAGGACAGGGACCTACGAGCAGTACTTC. This translates into CASSWRTGTYEQYF.

The rearrangement joins TRBV5-1 to TRBJ2-6; D could derive from TRBD1 or TRBD2 (5 bases each). The germline CDR1 and CDR2 sequences are SGHRS and YFSETQ. Trimming stripped 7 bases from V and 0 bases from J, with 17 bases between. The CDR3 covers 17 residues. CDR3 DNA: TGCGCCAGCGGGAGTATAGACAGCATCTCTGGGGCCAACGTCCTGACTTTC. Its translation is CASGSIDSISGANVLTF.

The V gene is TRBV4-1, the J gene TRBJ2-1; weak D call: TRBD1 (6 bases). Looked up from germline, CDR1 is MGHRA and CDR2 is YSYEKL. The CDR3 length is 17 residues. Trimming left V 0 bases short and J 8 bases short, with 20 bases between. This chain's CDR3 is CASSQEGGRLVFDEQFF. The CDR3 coding sequence is TGCGCCAGCAGCCAAGAAGGGGGTCGTCTCGTATTCGATGAGCAGTTCTTC.

This clone was counted a single time. V and J are TRBV28 and TRBJ2-7, with 7 bases identical to TRBD2. The CDR3 contains 13 residues. Germline CDR1 reads MDHEN; CDR2 reads SYDVKM. The V segment lost 2 bases and the J segment 3 bases; nucleotides outside the gene matches: 1. For the CDR3, the DNA is TGTGCCAGCAGTTTAAAGCGGGGCTACGAGCAGTACTTC. Protein: CASSLKRGYEQYF.

The rearrangement joins TRBV7-8 to TRBJ1-2, with TRBD1 matching over 7 bases. Germline V lookup: CDR1 SGHVS, CDR2 FQNEAQ. The CDR3 length is 15 residues. Germline trimming cut 2 bases from V and 4 bases from J; bases unmatched to any gene: 7. The CDR3 is CASSLRAGGAYGYTF. DNA of the CDR3: TGTGCCAGCAGCTTACGGGCAGGGGGGGCCTATGGCTACACCTTC. Together with reference TRBV7-8 and TRBJ1-2, the CDR3 gives the full variable domain: GAGVSQSPRYKVAKRGQDVALRCDPISGHVSLFWYQQALGQGPEFLTYFQNEAQLDKSGLPSDRFFAERPEGSVSTLKIQRTQQEDSAVYLCASSLRAGGAYGYTFGSGTRLTVV.

The gene calls are TRBV27 and TRBJ1-1; 9 bases map to TRBD1. Germline trimming cut 4 bases from V and 4 bases from J; bases unmatched to any gene: 10. Per the germline V gene, CDR1 is MNHEY and CDR2 is SMNVEV (reference sequence). The CDR3 contains 16 residues. The CDR3 DNA is TGTGCCAGCAGTTCCCGGGACAGGGTGATTAGCACTGAAGCTTTCTTT. It encodes CASSSRDRVISTEAFF.

The rearrangement joins TRBV27 to TRBJ2-5, with a weak D call TRBD2 (7 bases). The CDR3 covers 14 residues. Germline assignment: CDR1 MNHEY and CDR2 SMNVEV (reference sequence). The V end lost 3 bases, the J end lost 5 bases, and 13 bases lay between the germline ends. CDR3 sequence reads: CASSFRGRAETQYF. CDR3 in DNA: TGTGCCAGCAGTTTTAGGGGGAGGGCGGAGACCCAGTACTTC.

V usage is TRBV7-3 and J usage is TRBJ2-1; D is possibly TRBD2 (6 bases). The CDR3 runs 14 residues. V was trimmed by 5 bases and J by 4 bases, leaving 12 bases between them. Germline CDR1 reads SGHTA; CDR2 reads FQGTGA. CDR3 loop: CASSLGTEYNEQFF. The CDR3 DNA follows: TGTGCCAGCAGCCTAGGGACTGAGTACAATGAGCAGTTCTTC.

Regarding this clone: The sample holds other DNA sequences that translate to the same CDR3. The J gene is TRBJ1-1, the V gene TRBV6-5, with D possibly being TRBD1 (6 bases). Between the trimmed V and J ends, which lost 0 bases and 5 bases, there was a span of 10 bases. This CDR3 contains 14 residues. Germline-derived CDR1 and CDR2 are MNHEY and SVGAGI. CDR3 amino acids: CASSYSIRGTEAFF. CDR3 bases: TGTGCCAGCAGTTACTCGATAAGGGGGACTGAAGCTTTCTTT.

The J gene is TRBJ2-1, the V gene TRBV5-6, with D possibly being TRBD2 (6 bases). Germline V gene data show CDR1 as SGHDT and CDR2 as YYEEEE. V was trimmed by 2 bases and J by 5 bases, leaving 17 bases between them. CDR3 length equals 16 residues. CDR3 loop: CASSFISGGGDNEQFF. In DNA, the CDR3 is TGTGCCAGCAGCTTCATTTCTGGCGGAGGGGACAATGAGCAGTTCTTC.

This clone was seen just once. In the same sample, other DNA sequences code for this CDR3. The J gene is TRBJ2-1, the V gene TRBV5-4; D gene ambiguous. Trimming pared 0 bases from V and 4 bases from J, leaving 8 bases between. Germline loops: CDR1 SGHNT, CDR2 YYREEE (reference sequence). There are 14 residues in the CDR3. The CDR3 nucleotides are TGTGCCAGCAGCTTGGGTGCAGCATACAATGAGCAGTTCTTC. As protein: CASSLGAAYNEQFF.

The chain joins TRBV10-3 to TRBJ2-7; 10 bases fit TRBD2. Trimming cost V 3 bases and J 3 bases; bases outside gene matches: 17. The V gene's germline CDR1 is ENHRY and CDR2 SYGVKD. The CDR3 runs to 19 residues. CDR3 nucleotide sequence: TGTGCCATCAGTGACAGGGACAAATGGACTAGCGGAGCCAACTACGAGCAGTACTTC. Encoded protein: CAISDRDKWTSGANYEQYF.

CDR3 protein: CASSIKDRINYEQYF. In nucleotides, the CDR3 is TGTGCCAGTAGTATTAAGGACAGGATAAACTACGAGCAGTACTTC. This chain joins TRBV19 and TRBJ2-7; the match to TRBD1 covers 7 bases. This CDR3 is 15 amino acids long. V shed 3 bases, J shed 3 bases, and the junction held 8 bases outside the gene matches. The germline CDR1 and CDR2 sequences are LNHDA and SQIVND (reference sequence).

The chain employs TRBV6-5 and TRBJ2-7; weak D call: TRBD2 (6 bases). The V gene lost 4 bases and the J gene lost 2 bases, with 12 bases spanning the gap. The germline V gene encodes CDR1 MNHEY and CDR2 SVGAGI. The CDR3 spans 14 residues. The DNA of the CDR3 is TGTGCCAGCAGTTTGGGGGGAGTAACCTACGAGCAGTACTTC. Translating gives CASSLGGVTYEQYF.

The chain employs TRBV18 and TRBJ2-7, with 8 bases lining up with TRBD1. The trim removed 2 bases at V and 2 bases at J, leaving 8 bases unmatched. CDR1 and CDR2 from the germline V gene are KGHSH and LQKENI. CDR3 length equals 16 residues. In nucleotides, the CDR3 is TGTGCCAGCTCACCATCTTTACAGGGGGATACCTACGAGCAGTACTTC. Amino acid sequence: CASSPSLQGDTYEQYF.